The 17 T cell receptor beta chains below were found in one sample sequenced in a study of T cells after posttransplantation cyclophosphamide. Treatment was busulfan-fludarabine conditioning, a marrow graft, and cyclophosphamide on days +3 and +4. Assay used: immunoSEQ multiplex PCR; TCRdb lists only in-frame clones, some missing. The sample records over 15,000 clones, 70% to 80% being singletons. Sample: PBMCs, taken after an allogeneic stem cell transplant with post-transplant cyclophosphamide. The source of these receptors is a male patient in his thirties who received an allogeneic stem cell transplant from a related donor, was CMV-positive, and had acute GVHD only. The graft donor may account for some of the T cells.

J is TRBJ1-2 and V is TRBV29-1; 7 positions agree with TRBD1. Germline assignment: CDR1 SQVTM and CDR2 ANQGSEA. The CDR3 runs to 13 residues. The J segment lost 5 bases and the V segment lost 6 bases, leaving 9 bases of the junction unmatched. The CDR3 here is CSVATGQHYGYTF. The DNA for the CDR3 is TGCAGCGTCGCCACGGGACAGCATTATGGCTACACCTTC.

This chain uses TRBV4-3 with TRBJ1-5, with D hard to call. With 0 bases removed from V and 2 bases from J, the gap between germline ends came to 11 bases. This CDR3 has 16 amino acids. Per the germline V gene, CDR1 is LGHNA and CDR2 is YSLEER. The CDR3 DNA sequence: TGCGCCAGCAGCCAAGATGCGAGCGGAGGCAATCAGCCCCAGCATTTT. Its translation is CASSQDASGGNQPQHF.

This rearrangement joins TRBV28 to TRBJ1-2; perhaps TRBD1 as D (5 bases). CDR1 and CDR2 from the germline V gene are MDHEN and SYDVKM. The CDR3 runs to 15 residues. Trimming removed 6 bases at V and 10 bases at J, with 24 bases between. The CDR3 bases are TGTGCCAGCAGAGCCTCAGGGTCCGGCTCTGGGTTCTACACCTTC. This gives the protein CASRASGSGSGFYTF.

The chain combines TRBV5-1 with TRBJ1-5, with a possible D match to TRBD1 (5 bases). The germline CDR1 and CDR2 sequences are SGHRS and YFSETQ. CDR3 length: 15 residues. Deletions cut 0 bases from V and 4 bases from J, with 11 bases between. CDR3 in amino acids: CASSLAGNGNQPQHF. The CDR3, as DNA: TGCGCCAGCAGCTTGGCAGGGAATGGAAATCAGCCCCAGCATTTT. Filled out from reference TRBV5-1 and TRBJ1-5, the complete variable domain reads KAGVTQTPRYLIKTRGQQVTLSCSPISGHRSVSWYQQTPGQGLQFLFEYFSETQRNKGNFPGRFSGRQFSNSRSEMNVSTLELGDSALYLCASSLAGNGNQPQHFGDGTRLSIL.

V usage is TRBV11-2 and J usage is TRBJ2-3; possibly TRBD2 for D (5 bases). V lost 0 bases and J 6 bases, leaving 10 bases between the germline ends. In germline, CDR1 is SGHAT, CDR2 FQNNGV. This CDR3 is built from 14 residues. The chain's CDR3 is CASSLDTRRDTQYF. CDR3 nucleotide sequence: TGTGCCAGCAGCTTAGACACTAGGAGGGATACGCAGTATTTT. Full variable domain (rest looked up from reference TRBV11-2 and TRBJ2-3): EAGVAQSPRYKIIEKRQSVAFWCNPISGHATLYWYQQILGQGPKLLIQFQNNGVVDDSQLPKDRFSAERLKGVDSTLKIQPAKLEDSAVYLCASSLDTRRDTQYFGPGTRLTVL.

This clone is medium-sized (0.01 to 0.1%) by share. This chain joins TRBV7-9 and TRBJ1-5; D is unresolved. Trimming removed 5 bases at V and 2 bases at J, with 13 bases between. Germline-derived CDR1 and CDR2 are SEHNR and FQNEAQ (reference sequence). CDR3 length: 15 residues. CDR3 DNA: TGTGCCAGCAGCGGACGGGGTGGTGGCAATCAGCCCCAGCATTTT. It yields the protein CASSGRGGGNQPQHF.

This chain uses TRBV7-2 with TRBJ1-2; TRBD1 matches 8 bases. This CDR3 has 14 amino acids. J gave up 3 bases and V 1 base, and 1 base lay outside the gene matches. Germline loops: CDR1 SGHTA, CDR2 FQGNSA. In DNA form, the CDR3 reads TGTGCCAGCAGCTTAGTGGACAGGGACTATGGCTACACCTTC. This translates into CASSLVDRDYGYTF.

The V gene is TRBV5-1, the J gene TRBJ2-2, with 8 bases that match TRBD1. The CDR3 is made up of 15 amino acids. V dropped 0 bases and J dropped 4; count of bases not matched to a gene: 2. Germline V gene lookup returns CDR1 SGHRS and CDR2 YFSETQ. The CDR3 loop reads CASSLGQGATGELFF. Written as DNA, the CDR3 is TGCGCCAGCAGCTTGGGGCAGGGGGCCACCGGGGAGCTGTTTTTT. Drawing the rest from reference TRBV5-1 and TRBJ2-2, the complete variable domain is KAGVTQTPRYLIKTRGQQVTLSCSPISGHRSVSWYQQTPGQGLQFLFEYFSETQRNKGNFPGRFSGRQFSNSRSEMNVSTLELGDSALYLCASSLGQGATGELFFGEGSRLTVL.

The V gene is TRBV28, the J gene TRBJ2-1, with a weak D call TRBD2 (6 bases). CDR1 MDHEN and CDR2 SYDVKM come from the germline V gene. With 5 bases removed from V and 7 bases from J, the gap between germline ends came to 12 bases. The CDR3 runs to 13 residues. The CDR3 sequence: CASSLNGGNEQFF. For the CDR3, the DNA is TGTGCCAGCAGTCTAAACGGGGGAAATGAGCAGTTCTTC.

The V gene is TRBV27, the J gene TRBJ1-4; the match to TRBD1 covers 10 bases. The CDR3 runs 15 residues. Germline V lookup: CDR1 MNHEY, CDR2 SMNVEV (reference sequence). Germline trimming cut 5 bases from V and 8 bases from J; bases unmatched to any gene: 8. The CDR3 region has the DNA TGTGCCAGCAGTGCGGTGACAGGGGGCGAAGAAAAACTGTTTTTT. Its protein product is CASSAVTGGEEKLFF.

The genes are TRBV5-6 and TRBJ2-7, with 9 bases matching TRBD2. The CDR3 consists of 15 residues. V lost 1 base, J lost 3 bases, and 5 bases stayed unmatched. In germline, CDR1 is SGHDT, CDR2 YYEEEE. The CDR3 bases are TGTGCCAGCAGCTTGATAGCGGGGGCATTCTACGAGCAGTACTTC. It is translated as CASSLIAGAFYEQYF. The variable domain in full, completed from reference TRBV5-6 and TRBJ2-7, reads DAGVTQSPTHLIKTRGQQVTLRCSPKSGHDTVSWYQQALGQGPQFIFQYYEEEERQRGNFPDRFSGHQFPNYSSELNVNALLLGDSALYLCASSLIAGAFYEQYFGPGTRLTVT.

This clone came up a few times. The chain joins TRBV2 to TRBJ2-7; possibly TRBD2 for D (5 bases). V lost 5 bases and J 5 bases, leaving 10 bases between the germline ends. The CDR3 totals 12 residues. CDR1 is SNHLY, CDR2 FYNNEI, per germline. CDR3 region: CASSTSFHEQYF. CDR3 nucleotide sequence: TGTGCCAGCAGTACTAGTTTCCACGAGCAGTACTTC.

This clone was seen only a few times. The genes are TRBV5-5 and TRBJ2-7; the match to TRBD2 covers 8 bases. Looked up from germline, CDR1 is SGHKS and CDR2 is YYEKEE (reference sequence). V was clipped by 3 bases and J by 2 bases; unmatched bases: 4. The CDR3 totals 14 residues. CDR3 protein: CASSSPGGTYEQYF. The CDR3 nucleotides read TGTGCCAGCAGCTCTCCGGGGGGGACCTACGAGCAGTACTTC.

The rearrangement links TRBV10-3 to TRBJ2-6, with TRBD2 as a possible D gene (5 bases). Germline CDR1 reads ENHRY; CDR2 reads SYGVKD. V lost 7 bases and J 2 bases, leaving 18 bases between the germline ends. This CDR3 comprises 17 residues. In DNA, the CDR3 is TGTGCCATCACCGCCGGCAGTCGGGGTACTGGGGCCAACGTCCTGACTTTC. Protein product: CAITAGSRGTGANVLTF.

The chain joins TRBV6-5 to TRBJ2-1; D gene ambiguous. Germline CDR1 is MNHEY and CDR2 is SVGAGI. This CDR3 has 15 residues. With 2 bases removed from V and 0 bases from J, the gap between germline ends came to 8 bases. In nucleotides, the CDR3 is TGTGCCAGCAGTTACGAAGGCGGCTCCTACAATGAGCAGTTCTTC. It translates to CASSYEGGSYNEQFF.

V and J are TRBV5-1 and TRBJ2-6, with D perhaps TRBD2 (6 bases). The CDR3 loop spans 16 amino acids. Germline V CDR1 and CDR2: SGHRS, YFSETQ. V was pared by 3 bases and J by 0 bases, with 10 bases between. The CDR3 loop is CASSWGDSSGANVLTF. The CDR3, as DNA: TGCGCCAGCAGCTGGGGGGACTCCTCTGGGGCCAACGTCCTGACTTTC.

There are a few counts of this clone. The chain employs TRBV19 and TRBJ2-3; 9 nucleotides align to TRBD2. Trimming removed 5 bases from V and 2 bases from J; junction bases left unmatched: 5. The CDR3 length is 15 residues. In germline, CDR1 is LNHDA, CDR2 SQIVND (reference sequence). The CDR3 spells CASSPSGVHTDTQYF. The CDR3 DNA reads TGTGCCAGTAGTCCTAGCGGGGTCCACACAGATACGCAGTATTTT.